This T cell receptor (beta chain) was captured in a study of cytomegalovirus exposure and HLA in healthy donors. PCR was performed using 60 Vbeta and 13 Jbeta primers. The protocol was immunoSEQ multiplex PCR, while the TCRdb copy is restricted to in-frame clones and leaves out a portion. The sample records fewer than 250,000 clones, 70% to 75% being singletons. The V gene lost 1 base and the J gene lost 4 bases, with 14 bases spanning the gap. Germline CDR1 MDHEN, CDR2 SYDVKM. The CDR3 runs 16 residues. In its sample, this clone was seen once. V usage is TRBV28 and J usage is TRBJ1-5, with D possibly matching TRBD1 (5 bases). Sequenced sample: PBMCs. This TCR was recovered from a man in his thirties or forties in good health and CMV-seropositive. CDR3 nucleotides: TGTGCCAGCAGTTTATACCCGACAGCCTCTAATCAGCCCCAGCATTTT. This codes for CASSLYPTASNQPQHF.